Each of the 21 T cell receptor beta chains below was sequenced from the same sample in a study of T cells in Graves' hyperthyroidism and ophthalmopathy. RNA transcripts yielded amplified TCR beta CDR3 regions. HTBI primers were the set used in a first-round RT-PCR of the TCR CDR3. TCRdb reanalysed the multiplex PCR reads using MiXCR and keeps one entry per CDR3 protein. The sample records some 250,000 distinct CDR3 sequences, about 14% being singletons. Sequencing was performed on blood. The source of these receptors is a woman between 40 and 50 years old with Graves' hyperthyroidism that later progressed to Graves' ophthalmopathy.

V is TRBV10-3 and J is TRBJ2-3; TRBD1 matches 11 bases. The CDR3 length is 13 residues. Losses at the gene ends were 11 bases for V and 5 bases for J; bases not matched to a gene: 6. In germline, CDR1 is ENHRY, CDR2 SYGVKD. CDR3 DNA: TGTGCCTCTACCGGGACAGGGGGAGATACGCAGTATTTT. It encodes CASTGTGGDTQYF.

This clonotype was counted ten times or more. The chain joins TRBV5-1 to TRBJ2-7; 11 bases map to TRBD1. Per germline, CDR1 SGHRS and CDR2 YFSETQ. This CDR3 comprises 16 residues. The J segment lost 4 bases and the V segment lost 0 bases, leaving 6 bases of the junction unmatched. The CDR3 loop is CASSLAPGQGVYEQYF. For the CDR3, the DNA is TGCGCCAGCAGCTTGGCCCCGGGACAGGGGGTATACGAGCAGTACTTC.

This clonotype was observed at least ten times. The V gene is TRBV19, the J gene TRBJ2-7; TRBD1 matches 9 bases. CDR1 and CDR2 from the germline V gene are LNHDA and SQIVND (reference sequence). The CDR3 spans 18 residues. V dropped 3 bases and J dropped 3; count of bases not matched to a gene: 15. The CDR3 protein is CASSMGQGSGIWDYEQYF. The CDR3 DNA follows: TGTGCCAGTAGTATGGGACAGGGTTCGGGGATATGGGACTACGAGCAGTACTTC.

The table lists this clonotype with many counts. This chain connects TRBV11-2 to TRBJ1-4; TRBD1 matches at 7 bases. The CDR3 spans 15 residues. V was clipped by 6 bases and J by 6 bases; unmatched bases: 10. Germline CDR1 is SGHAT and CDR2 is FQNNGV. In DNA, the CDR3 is TGTGCCAGCAGTCGCACCGGGACAGCTTATGAAAAACTGTTTTTT. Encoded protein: CASSRTGTAYEKLFF.

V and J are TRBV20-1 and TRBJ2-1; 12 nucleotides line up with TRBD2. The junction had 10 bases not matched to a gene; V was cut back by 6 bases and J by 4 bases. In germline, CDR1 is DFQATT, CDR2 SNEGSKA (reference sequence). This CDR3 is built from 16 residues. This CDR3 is CSAPAFLAGGYNEQFF. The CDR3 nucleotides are TGCAGTGCCCCGGCCTTCCTAGCGGGAGGGTACAATGAGCAGTTCTTC.

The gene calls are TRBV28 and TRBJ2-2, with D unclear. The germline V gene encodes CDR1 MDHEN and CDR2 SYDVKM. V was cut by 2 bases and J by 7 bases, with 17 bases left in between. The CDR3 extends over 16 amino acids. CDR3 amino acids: CASSLIHKIRSGELFF. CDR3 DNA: TGTGCCAGCAGTTTAATCCATAAGATAAGGAGCGGGGAGCTGTTTTTT.

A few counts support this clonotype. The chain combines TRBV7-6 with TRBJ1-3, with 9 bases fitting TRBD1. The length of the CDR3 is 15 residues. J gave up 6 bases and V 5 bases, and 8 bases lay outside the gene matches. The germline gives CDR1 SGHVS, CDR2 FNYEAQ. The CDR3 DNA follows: TGTGCCAGCAGCCAGGCCTACAGGGGGCAAAACACCATATATTTT. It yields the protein CASSQAYRGQNTIYF.

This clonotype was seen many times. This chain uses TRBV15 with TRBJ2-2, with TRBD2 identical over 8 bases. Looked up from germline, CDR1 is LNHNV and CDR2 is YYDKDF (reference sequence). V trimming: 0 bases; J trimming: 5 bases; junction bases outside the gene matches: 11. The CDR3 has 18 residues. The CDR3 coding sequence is TGTGCCACCAGCAGAGATCGTGGTAGCGGGATTACGACCGGGGAGCTGTTTTTT. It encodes CATSRDRGSGITTGELFF.

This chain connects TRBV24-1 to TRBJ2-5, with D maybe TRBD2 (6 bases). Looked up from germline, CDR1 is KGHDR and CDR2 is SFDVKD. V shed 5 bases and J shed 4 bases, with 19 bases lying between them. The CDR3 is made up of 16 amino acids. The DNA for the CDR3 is TGTGCCACCAGTGCCTTCGGAGGGAGGTATACAGAGACCCAGTACTTC. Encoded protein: CATSAFGGRYTETQYF.

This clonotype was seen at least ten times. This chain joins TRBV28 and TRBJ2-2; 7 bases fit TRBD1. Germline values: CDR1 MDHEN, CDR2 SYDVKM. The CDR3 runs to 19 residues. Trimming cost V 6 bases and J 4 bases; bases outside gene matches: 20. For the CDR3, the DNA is TGTGCCAGCAGCTCCGGGACAGTTTGGTCGCGGAGTTTCACCGGGGAGCTGTTTTTT. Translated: CASSSGTVWSRSFTGELFF.

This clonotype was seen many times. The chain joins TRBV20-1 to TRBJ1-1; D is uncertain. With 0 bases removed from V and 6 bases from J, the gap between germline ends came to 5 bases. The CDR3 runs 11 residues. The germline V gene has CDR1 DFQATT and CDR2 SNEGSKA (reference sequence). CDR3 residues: CSARDGPEAFF. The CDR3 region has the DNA TGCAGTGCTAGAGATGGGCCTGAAGCTTTCTTT.

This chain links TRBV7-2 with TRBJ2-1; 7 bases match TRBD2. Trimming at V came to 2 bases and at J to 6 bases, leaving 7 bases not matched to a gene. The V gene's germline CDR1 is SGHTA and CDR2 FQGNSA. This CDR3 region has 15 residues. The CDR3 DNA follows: TGTGCCAGCAGCTTATATGTGGGAGGGGTCAATGAGCAGTTCTTC. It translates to CASSLYVGGVNEQFF. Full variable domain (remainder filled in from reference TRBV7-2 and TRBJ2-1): GAGVSQSPSNKVTEKGKDVELRCDPISGHTALYWYRQSLGQGLEFLIYFQGNSAPDKSGLPSDRFSAERTGGSVSTLTIQRTQQEDSAVYLCASSLYVGGVNEQFFGPGTRLTVL.

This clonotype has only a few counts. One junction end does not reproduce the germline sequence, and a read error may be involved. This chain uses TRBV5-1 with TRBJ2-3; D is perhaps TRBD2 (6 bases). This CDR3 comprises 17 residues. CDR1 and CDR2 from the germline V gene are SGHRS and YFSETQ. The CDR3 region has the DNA TGTGCCAGCAGCCGAGGAGGGGCCTTAAGCGTCACAGATACGCAGTATTTT. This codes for CASSRGGALSVTDTQYF.

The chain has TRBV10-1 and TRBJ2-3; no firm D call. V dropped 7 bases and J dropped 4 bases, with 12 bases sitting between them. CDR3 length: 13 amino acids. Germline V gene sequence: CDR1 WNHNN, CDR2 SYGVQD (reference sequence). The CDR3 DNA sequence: TGCGCCAGCAAGCTGTCTGGGTCAGATACGCAGTATTTT. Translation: CASKLSGSDTQYF.

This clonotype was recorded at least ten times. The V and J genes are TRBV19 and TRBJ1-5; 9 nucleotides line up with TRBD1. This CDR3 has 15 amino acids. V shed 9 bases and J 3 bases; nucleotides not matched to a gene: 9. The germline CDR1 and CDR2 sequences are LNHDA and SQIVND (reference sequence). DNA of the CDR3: TGTGCCAGCATGGACAGGGGCCTCCCCAATCAGCCCCAGCATTTT. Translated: CASMDRGLPNQPQHF.

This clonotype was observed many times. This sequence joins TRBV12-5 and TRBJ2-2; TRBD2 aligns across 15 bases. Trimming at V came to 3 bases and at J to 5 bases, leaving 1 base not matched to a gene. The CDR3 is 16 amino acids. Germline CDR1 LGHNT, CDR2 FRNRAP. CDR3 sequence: CASGFGTSGRTGELFF. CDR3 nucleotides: TGTGCTAGTGGTTTCGGGACTAGCGGGAGGACCGGGGAGCTGTTTTTT.

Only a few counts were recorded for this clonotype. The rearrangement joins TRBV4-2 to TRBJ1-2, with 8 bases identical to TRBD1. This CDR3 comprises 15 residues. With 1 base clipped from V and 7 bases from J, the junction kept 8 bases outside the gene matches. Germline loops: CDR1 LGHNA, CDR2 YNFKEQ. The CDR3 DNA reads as TGTGCCAGCAGCCAAGTGGACAGGGAACTTTTTGGCTACACCTTC. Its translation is CASSQVDRELFGYTF.

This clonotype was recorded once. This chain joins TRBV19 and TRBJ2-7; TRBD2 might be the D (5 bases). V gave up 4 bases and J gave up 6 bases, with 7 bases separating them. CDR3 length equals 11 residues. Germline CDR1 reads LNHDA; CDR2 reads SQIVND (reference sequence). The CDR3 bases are TGTGCCAGTAGTAGCGGGTCCGAGCAGTACTTC. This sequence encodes CASSSGSEQYF.

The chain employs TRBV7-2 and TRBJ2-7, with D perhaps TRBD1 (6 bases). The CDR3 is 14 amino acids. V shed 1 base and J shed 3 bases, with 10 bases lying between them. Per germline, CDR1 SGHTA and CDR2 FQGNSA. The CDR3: CASSLGSGDYEQYF. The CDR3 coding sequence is TGTGCCAGCAGCTTAGGCTCAGGGGACTACGAGCAGTACTTC.

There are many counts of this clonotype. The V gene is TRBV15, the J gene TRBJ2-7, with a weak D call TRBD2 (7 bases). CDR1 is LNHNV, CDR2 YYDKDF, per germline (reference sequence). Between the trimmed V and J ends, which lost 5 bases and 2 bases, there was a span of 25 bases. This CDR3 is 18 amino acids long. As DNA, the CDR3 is TGTGCCACCAGCCCCCGGATAGGGGGGGTATTAGACGCCTACGAGCAGTACTTC. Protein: CATSPRIGGVLDAYEQYF. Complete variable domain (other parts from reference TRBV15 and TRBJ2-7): DAMVIQNPRYQVTQFGKPVTLSCSQTLNHNVMYWYQQKSSQAPKLLFHYYDKDFNNEADTPDNFQSRRPNTSFCFLDIRSPGLGDTAMYLCATSPRIGGVLDAYEQYFGPGTRLTVT.

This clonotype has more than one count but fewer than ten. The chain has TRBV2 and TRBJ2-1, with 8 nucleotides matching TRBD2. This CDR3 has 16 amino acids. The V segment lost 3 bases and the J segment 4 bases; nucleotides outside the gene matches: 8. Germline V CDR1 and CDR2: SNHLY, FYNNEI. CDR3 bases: TGTGCCAGCAGTGAGGCGGCGGGAGGCTATTACAATGAGCAGTTCTTC. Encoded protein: CASSEAAGGYYNEQFF.